This TCR beta chain was identified during a study of T cell changes during pregnancy in multiple sclerosis. Sequencing used immunoSEQ multiplex PCR; TCRdb keeps in-frame clones, though not all of them. The sample contains tens of thousands of clones, roughly nine tenths of which appear only once. Germline V gene sequence: CDR1 SGHVS, CDR2 FNYEAQ. CDR3 length: 17 residues. V lost 1 base, J lost 3 bases, and 5 bases stayed unmatched. The source was peripheral blood, collected in the first trimester of pregnancy. The receptor comes from a female donor in good health, enrolled as a control in a pregnancy study. The rearrangement links TRBV7-6 to TRBJ2-1, with 11 nucleotides matching TRBD2. The CDR3 protein is CASSLGASGGFYNEQFF. The CDR3 nucleotides read TGTGCCAGCAGCTTAGGGGCTAGCGGGGGGTTCTACAATGAGCAGTTCTTC.